The rows below give T cell receptor beta chains drawn from one sample of a study of response to subunit inactivated influenza vaccine. TCRdb itself ran the RT-PCR reads through MiXCR, one entry per CDR3 protein. The table shows hundreds of thousands of distinct CDR3 sequences, with around 13% occurring only once. Here the sequenced sample was PBMCs from blood, taken 14 to 15 days before vaccination. The receptors derive from a man in his fifties or sixties who received an inactivated influenza vaccine. The CDR3 runs from the conserved cysteine through the conserved F or W. D genes are given only for firm matches. Rows may omit the clone size; those that give it use once, few, many or a size class.

DNA,CDR3,length,size,J,V,D
TGTGCCAGCAGCGCGGGACTAGCGGGGAACTACTACGAGCAGTACTTC,CASSAGLAGNYYEQYF,16,few,TRBJ2-7,TRBV9,TRBD2
TGTGCCAGCAGCCTCCGCGGGGGCTGGAACACCGGGGAGCTGTTTTTT,CASSLRGGWNTGELFF,16,NA,TRBJ2-2,TRBV4-2,NA
TGTGCCAGCAGACGGTGGGGCCCAAGCTCCTATAATTCACCCCTCCACTTT,CASRRWGPSSYNSPLHF,17,NA,TRBJ1-6,TRBV6-1,NA
TGCAGCGTTGATACGGGAACCTACAATGAGCAGTTCTTC,CSVDTGTYNEQFF,13,NA,TRBJ2-1,TRBV29-1,NA
TGTGCCAGCAGCGAGCGGGGGACGCGACGGGAAAAACTGTTTTTT,CASSERGTRREKLFF,15,NA,TRBJ1-4,TRBV7-2,NA
TGTGCCAGCAGCTTAGGGGTAGGCCAGAGAAAACTGTTTTTT,CASSLGVGQRKLFF,14,NA,TRBJ1-4,TRBV7-2,NA
TGTGCCAGCAGCCGCTCGGGACTAGCGGGAGGCGAGACCCAGTACTTC,CASSRSGLAGGETQYF,16,many,TRBJ2-5,TRBV3-1,TRBD2
TGTGCCAGCACTAGACAGGGACTAGCCAAAAACATTCAGTACTTC,CASTRQGLAKNIQYF,15,NA,TRBJ2-4,TRBV28,NA
TGTGCCAGTCTATTCGGGGGTACGCAGTATTTT,CASLFGGTQYF,11,NA,TRBJ2-3,TRBV5-6,NA
TGCAGTGCCTCTAAGCGGGAGGTCACAGATACGCAGTATTTT,CSASKREVTDTQYF,14,NA,TRBJ2-3,TRBV20-1,TRBD2
TGCAGCGTTGTAGGGAACACTGAAGCTTTCTTT,CSVVGNTEAFF,11,NA,TRBJ1-1,TRBV29-1,NA
TGTGCCAGCAGTTTCTCTCCGGGTATCGAAGAGACCCAGTACTTC,CASSFSPGIEETQYF,15,few,TRBJ2-5,TRBV12-3/TRBV12-4,NA
TGTGCCAGCAGCACCAACAACCCCCCCAATGAGCAGTTCTTC,CASSTNNPPNEQFF,14,NA,TRBJ2-1,TRBV12-3/TRBV12-4,NA
TGTGCCAGCAGCAATGCGAGGGGGGTATTGAACACTGAAGCTTTCTTT,CASSNARGVLNTEAFF,16,few,TRBJ1-1,TRBV11-2,NA
TGTGCCAGCACCAGCGGGACACACTACAATGAGCAGTTCTTC,CASTSGTHYNEQFF,14,many,TRBJ2-1,TRBV7-2,NA
TGTGCCATCAGTCAGTACAAGGGGCGGGACAGGGGTTCCGGGGCCAACGTCCTGACTTTC,CAISQYKGRDRGSGANVLTF,20,NA,TRBJ2-6,TRBV10-3,TRBD1
TGTGCCAGCAGCTTAGGCCTCCTAGCGGGAGGGGATGAGCAGTTCTTC,CASSLGLLAGGDEQFF,16,few,TRBJ2-1,TRBV13,TRBD2
TGCGCCAGCAGCACCGCGACCGCCAGCTTCACCGGGGAGCTGTTTTTT,CASSTATASFTGELFF,16,many,TRBJ2-2,TRBV5-1,NA
TGTGCCAGCAGTTCCTCGGGACTAGCGGGAGGGAGCACGTTCTTC,CASSSSGLAGGSTFF,15,NA,TRBJ2-1,TRBV6-5,TRBD2
TGTGCCAGCAGCCAAGATAGGGGGTGGAGAATCACCGGGGAGCTGTTTTTT,CASSQDRGWRITGELFF,17,few,TRBJ2-2,TRBV3-1,NA
TGTGCCAGCAGCACCGGGGGACTAGCGGAAGAGACCCAGTACTTC,CASSTGGLAEETQYF,15,NA,TRBJ2-5,TRBV21-1,NA
TGTGCCATCGGGGGGACAATGCAAGAGACCCAGTACTTC,CAIGGTMQETQYF,13,many,TRBJ2-5,TRBV10-3,NA
TGTGCCAGCAGCCAAGGTGAGGACTCAGGGGAGCAGTTCTTC,CASSQGEDSGEQFF,14,NA,TRBJ2-1,TRBV3-1,NA
TGCAGCGTGAGGGGAGACACCGGGGAGCTGTTTTTT,CSVRGDTGELFF,12,NA,TRBJ2-2,TRBV29-1,NA
TGTGCCAGCAGCTCCCTACGACAGGGCTACACCTTC,CASSSLRQGYTF,12,few,TRBJ1-2,TRBV28,NA
TGTGCCAGCACTACGAGGGGTCGCTCTGAAGCTTTCTTT,CASTTRGRSEAFF,13,few,TRBJ1-1,TRBV12-3/TRBV12-4,NA
TGCAGCGTGGGGGACAGATCTGGGGCCAACGTCCTGACTTTC,CSVGDRSGANVLTF,14,few,TRBJ2-6,TRBV29-1,TRBD1
TGTGCCAGCAGCCCATCGATCCCCTACGAGCAGTACTTC,CASSPSIPYEQYF,13,NA,TRBJ2-7,TRBV12-3/TRBV12-4,NA
TGTGCCTGGCAGGACAGGGGGACGAGAGAGACCCAGTACTTC,CAWQDRGTRETQYF,14,NA,TRBJ2-5,TRBV30,TRBD1
TGTGCCAGCAGCTTGCTTGTCGGGACAGGGGGCTCCTACAATGAGCAGTTCTTC,CASSLLVGTGGSYNEQFF,18,few,TRBJ2-1,TRBV5-6,TRBD1
TGTGCCAGCAAAGGGACCCGCGAGAGTGAAGCTTTCTTT,CASKGTRESEAFF,13,few,TRBJ1-1,TRBV2,NA
TGCAGTGCTAGAGATCAAGGGGAACCGAACACTGAAGCTTTCTTT,CSARDQGEPNTEAFF,15,NA,TRBJ1-1,TRBV20-1,NA
TGTGCCAGCAGGAGACAGTACCAAGAGACCCAGTACTTC,CASRRQYQETQYF,13,few,TRBJ2-5,TRBV2,NA
TGCAGTTGGGAGGGGGGGAGCTCCTACGAGCAGTACTTC,CSWEGGSSYEQYF,13,NA,TRBJ2-7,TRBV20-1,NA
TGTGCCAGCAGCTTAGGACAGGGAAAGGGCAAAGGCTACACCTTC,CASSLGQGKGKGYTF,15,NA,TRBJ1-2,TRBV11-2,TRBD1
TGTGCCAGCTCTCAGAGCGGGGTGAGCTCCTACGAGCAGTACTTC,CASSQSGVSSYEQYF,15,few,TRBJ2-7,TRBV18,TRBD2
TGTGCCACCAGCAGAGGACAGGCTGCCGAGCAGTACTTC,CATSRGQAAEQYF,13,NA,TRBJ2-7,TRBV15,NA
TGTGCCAGCAAGGATGGAAACACCGGGGAGCTGTTTTTT,CASKDGNTGELFF,13,NA,TRBJ2-2,TRBV7-2,NA
TGTGCCAGCACCGACAGAACAGAAAGTCAGCCCCAGCATTTT,CASTDRTESQPQHF,14,NA,TRBJ1-5,TRBV6-2/TRBV6-3,NA
TGCAGTGCTAGAGATAGGTTAAGTAGTTCACCCCTCCACTTT,CSARDRLSSSPLHF,14,NA,TRBJ1-6,TRBV20-1,NA
TGTGCCTGGAGTGTGGGACCCCTCGTAACCGGGGAGCTGTTTTTT,CAWSVGPLVTGELFF,15,few,TRBJ2-2,TRBV30,NA
TGTGCCAGCAGCTTAGGGGGATCGAGGGTAGGAGGCTACAATGAGCAGTTCTTC,CASSLGGSRVGGYNEQFF,18,few,TRBJ2-1,TRBV11-1,NA
TGTGCCAGCAGCCATAGGCTAGCGCCTCAACAAGAGACCCAGTACTTC,CASSHRLAPQQETQYF,16,NA,TRBJ2-5,TRBV2,NA
TGTGCCAGCAGCCCGGGGGGGGGACTAGCGGGAGGTCAGGAGACCCAGTACTTC,CASSPGGGLAGGQETQYF,18,NA,TRBJ2-5,TRBV7-8,TRBD2
TGCAGTGCTAGAGATTTACGGGAGGGGTATACGCAGTATTTT,CSARDLREGYTQYF,14,few,TRBJ2-3,TRBV20-1,TRBD2
TGCAGTGCCCCCGGGCGAGGGACAAGCTCCTACAATGAGCAGTTCTTC,CSAPGRGTSSYNEQFF,16,NA,TRBJ2-1,TRBV20-1,NA
TGTGCCACCAGCAGAGATTACCAGAGCGGGTACGAGCAGTACTTC,CATSRDYQSGYEQYF,15,NA,TRBJ2-7,TRBV15,NA
TGCGCCAGCAAGGGAGGCAGCTCCTACGAGCAGTACTTC,CASKGGSSYEQYF,13,few,TRBJ2-7,TRBV5-1,NA
TGTGCCAGCGGAGACCGGGACGGTGAAGAGACCCAGTACTTC,CASGDRDGEETQYF,14,few,TRBJ2-5,TRBV12-3/TRBV12-4,NA
TGCAGTGCACGACCTTTTAGCGGGGGGGCAGGGACAGATACGCAGTATTTT,CSARPFSGGAGTDTQYF,17,NA,TRBJ2-3,TRBV20-1,TRBD2
TGTGCCTGGAGTGTACGGGGCATTAGCAATCAGCCCCAGCATTTT,CAWSVRGISNQPQHF,15,NA,TRBJ1-5,TRBV30,NA
TGCGCCAGCAGCCAAGATCTGGACGCCCTCTCCTACAATGAGCAGTTCTTC,CASSQDLDALSYNEQFF,17,few,TRBJ2-1,TRBV4-3,NA
TGTGCCAGCAGTTTACTGATACCGGGGACAGGGGGTCATCAGCCCCAGCATTTT,CASSLLIPGTGGHQPQHF,18,many,TRBJ1-5,TRBV28,TRBD1